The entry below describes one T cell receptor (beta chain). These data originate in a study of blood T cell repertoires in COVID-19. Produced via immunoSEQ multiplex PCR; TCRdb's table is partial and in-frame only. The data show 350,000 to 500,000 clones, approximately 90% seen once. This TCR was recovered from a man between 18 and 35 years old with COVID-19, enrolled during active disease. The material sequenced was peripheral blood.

CDR3 coding DNA: TGTGCCAGCAAGGAGAGGGTTCACGAGCAGTACTTC. Translation: CASKERVHEQYF. V usage is TRBV6-4 and J usage is TRBJ2-7; D is possibly TRBD2 (5 bases). Trimming took off 7 bases at V and 5 bases at J, with 12 bases between the two ends. The CDR3 spans 12 residues. Germline V CDR1 and CDR2: MRHNA, SNTAGT.